This T cell receptor (beta chain) stems from a study of blood T cell repertoires in COVID-19. Losses at the gene ends were 1 base for V and 2 bases for J; bases not matched to a gene: 5. The germline V gene encodes CDR1 SGHRS and CDR2 YFSETQ. The CDR3 has 16 amino acids. Per the original methods: Estimation of nucleated cell counts was performed using reference gene primer amplification. The method was immunoSEQ multiplex PCR; TCRdb's version includes in-frame clones alone and lacks a portion of them. V and J calls and clone size are copied from that table; D and trimming were computed from the DNA. Seen here are over 200,000 clones, 70% to 90% observed once, and the top ten hold less than 20%.

This sequence originates from a young man who had recovered from COVID-19. The chain links TRBV5-1 to TRBJ2-1; the match to TRBD2 covers 8 bases. The sequenced sample consisted of PBMCs or T cells enriched from blood (not recorded which). The CDR3 sequence: CASSLRVAGTYNEQFF. Written as DNA, the CDR3 is TGCGCCAGCAGCTTGCGGGTAGCGGGAACCTACAATGAGCAGTTCTTC. Full variable domain (missing parts from reference TRBV5-1 and TRBJ2-1): KAGVTQTPRYLIKTRGQQVTLSCSPISGHRSVSWYQQTPGQGLQFLFEYFSETQRNKGNFPGRFSGRQFSNSRSEMNVSTLELGDSALYLCASSLRVAGTYNEQFFGPGTRLTVL.